Listed below are T cell receptor beta chains from one sample, sequenced in a study of T cells in Graves' hyperthyroidism and ophthalmopathy. TCRdb fed the multiplex PCR reads into MiXCR, producing one record per CDR3 protein. The sample has about 840,000 distinct CDR3 sequences; around 38% are singletons. Source material: blood. These TCRs come from a man younger than 35 with Graves' hyperthyroidism. Both conserved end residues are part of each CDR3. The order of the fields is V gene, J gene, clone size, D gene, CDR3 DNA, CDR3 protein. D genes are given only for firm matches. Only some rows state a clone size, as once, few, many or a class for expanded clones.

>TRBV19|TRBJ2-7|NA|TRBD1
TGTGCCAGTACCACTACCGGGACAGGGCAGAACGAGCAGTACTTC
CASTTTGTGQNEQYF
>TRBV7-2|TRBJ2-7|many|TRBD1
TGTGCCAGCAGCCCAAGGTGGGACAGGGTCTACGAGCAGTACTTC
CASSPRWDRVYEQYF
>TRBV14|TRBJ1-2|many|TRBD1
TGTGCCAGCAGCCATGCGGGACAGGGGGTTTCCACCTTC
CASSHAGQGVSTF
>TRBV7-2|TRBJ1-5|few|NA
TGTGCCAGCAGCTTGAGTAAAGGAACCCAGCATTTT
CASSLSKGTQHF
>TRBV29-1|TRBJ2-7|many|TRBD1
TGCAGCGTCTCGGGACAGGAGCCCTACGAGCAGTACTTC
CSVSGQEPYEQYF
>TRBV9|TRBJ1-1|few|NA
TGTGCCAGCAGCGTAGCAACCGCGGGGCCGGAGGGCGGTGAAGCTTTCTTT
CASSVATAGPEGGEAFF
>TRBV2|TRBJ1-1|NA|NA
TGTCCCAGCAGTGAACGGGGTAACACTGAAGCTTTCTTT
CPSSERGNTEAFF
>TRBV24-1|TRBJ2-3|NA|TRBD2
TGTGCCACCAGTGGACTAGCGGGAGCAGATACGCAGTATTTT
CATSGLAGADTQYF
>TRBV20-1|TRBJ2-7|few|NA
TGCAGTGCTAGACGAAGCGCCTACGAGCAGTACTTC
CSARRSAYEQYF
>TRBV7-9|TRBJ1-1|many|NA
TGTGCCAGCAGCTTATATTGGGGGCAAAGGACTGAAGCTTTCTTT
CASSLYWGQRTEAFF
>TRBV5-6|TRBJ2-2|few|NA
TGTGCCAGCAGTCTGTGGGGTGGCGGGGAGCTGTTTTTT
CASSLWGGGELFF
>TRBV10-2|TRBJ2-5|many|NA
TGCGCCAGCGAGGGTGTTGCGGAGACCCAGTACTTC
CASEGVAETQYF
>TRBV5-1|TRBJ2-7|few|NA
TGCGCCAGCAGCTCACAGGGCCCGGACGAGCAGTACTTC
CASSSQGPDEQYF
>TRBV2|TRBJ1-2|many|TRBD1
TGTGCCAGCCGGGGAGGGACAGGGGGCGGCTACACCTTC
CASRGGTGGGYTF
>TRBV28|TRBJ2-7|few|NA
TGTGCCAGCAGGGCCGCGGCCGACTACGAGCAGTACTTC
CASRAAADYEQYF
>TRBV12-3/TRBV12-4|TRBJ1-2|many|NA
TGTGCCAGCAGCGTGGGGTCGGGATATGGCTACACCTTC
CASSVGSGYGYTF
>TRBV5-4|TRBJ1-1|NA|NA
TGTGCCAGCACCTCTAAGAAGAACACTGAAGCTTTCTTT
CASTSKKNTEAFF
>TRBV5-8|TRBJ1-1|NA|NA
TGTGCCAGCAGCTTGGCTCCGGGAGCTTTCTTT
CASSLAPGAFF
>TRBV7-2|TRBJ2-7|NA|NA
TGTGCCAGCAGCTCACAGGACGTGGGCGACGAGCAGTACTTC
CASSSQDVGDEQYF
>TRBV12-3/TRBV12-4|TRBJ2-7|NA|NA
TGTGCCAGCAGTTGGGATGCCTACGAGCAGTACTTC
CASSWDAYEQYF
>TRBV6-5|TRBJ1-2|few|NA
TGTGCCAGCAGTTACACAGGACAGCGAGTTAACTATGGCTACACCTTC
CASSYTGQRVNYGYTF
>TRBV12-3/TRBV12-4|TRBJ1-5|NA|NA
TGTGCCAGCAGTTTACAGGTTATTAGCAATCAGCCCCAGCATTTT
CASSLQVISNQPQHF
>TRBV19|TRBJ2-5|NA|TRBD2
TGTGCCAGTAGCCCTTACGCTCTAGCGGGAGAGTCGGGGGAGACCCAGTACTTC
CASSPYALAGESGETQYF
>TRBV25-1|TRBJ2-6|NA|NA
TGTGCCAGCAGTTCGACGCCTGGGGCCAACGTCCTGACTTTC
CASSSTPGANVLTF
>TRBV7-6|TRBJ2-2|few|TRBD2
TGTGCCAGCTCTCCGAGGGACTACAACACCGGGGAGCTGTTTTTT
CASSPRDYNTGELFF
>TRBV7-2|TRBJ1-1|many|NA
TGTGCCAGCAGCGCCGGGACCGCCGTGTCTGAAGCTTTCTTT
CASSAGTAVSEAFF
>TRBV20-1|TRBJ1-5|many|NA
TGCAGTGCTACCCAGGGGCCGCCGGTTGGGCCCCAGCATTTT
CSATQGPPVGPQHF